This T cell receptor (beta chain) was identified during a study of T cell changes during pregnancy in multiple sclerosis (dated by TCRdb to between 2017 and 2020). At the level of the whole study: Changes in the T cell repertoire over the course of pregnancy were examined in this study in women with multiple sclerosis.

The germline ends are 8 bases apart after V is trimmed by 2 bases and J by 4 bases. Taken from the germline V gene, the CDR1 and CDR2 loops are SNHLY and FYNNEI. From cysteine to phenylalanine, the CDR3 is 13 amino acids long. Left in the record is the CDR3 DNA by itself, 39 bases read in frame from the first base. Library construction relied on the immunoSEQ multiplex PCR assay. Not all clones reach the TCRdb copy of this immuneACCESS table, which keeps in-frame sequences only. Checked studies attribute under half of the gap to unresolved V genes and leave the rest unexplained. The sample table holds 50,000 to 70,000 clones, of which 91% were seen once. In total, the top ten clones hold about 2.2% of the sample. This clone was detected only a few times. Its antigen remains undetermined. No qualities accompany the bases; no much larger clone lies one base away.

The source was peripheral blood, collected in the third trimester of pregnancy. The receptor comes from a female donor in good health, enrolled as a control in a pregnancy study. The chain joins TRBV2 to TRBJ1-2, with TRBD1 tentatively as D gene (6 bases match). The bases read TGTGCCAGCAGTGAACGACAGGTCTATGGCTACACCTTC. This translates into CASSERQVYGYTF.